Listed below are T cell receptor beta chains from one sample, sequenced in a study of cytomegalovirus exposure and HLA in healthy donors. The method was immunoSEQ multiplex PCR; TCRdb's version includes in-frame clones alone and lacks a portion of them. The data show approximately 100,000 clones, more than 75% seen once. Sequencing was done on a sample of PBMCs. These TCRs come from a man in his thirties or forties in good health and CMV-seropositive. Both conserved end residues are part of each CDR3. Each record gives: J gene, clone size, D gene, V gene, CDR3 DNA, CDR3 protein. D genes are given only for firm matches. Some rows mark clone size as missing; the rest say once, few, many or name a class of expanded clone.

TRBJ1-2	NA	NA	TRBV5-4	TGTGCCAGCAGCAAGGGACTACCGGCGGGTGGCTACACCTTC	CASSKGLPAGGYTF
TRBJ1-1	NA	TRBD1	TRBV28	TGTGCCAGCAGTTTCCCGGGACAGGGTTCGGACACTGAAGCTTTCTTT	CASSFPGQGSDTEAFF
TRBJ2-2	NA	NA	TRBV27	TGTGCCAGCAGTTTATATGGGACTCCTAGCAAACTCGGGGAGCTGTTTTTT	CASSLYGTPSKLGELFF
TRBJ2-7	NA	TRBD2	TRBV11-3	TGTGCCAGCAGCTGGGGGGGGTCTGCGGACGAGCAGTACTTC	CASSWGGSADEQYF
TRBJ2-1	NA	TRBD2	TRBV5-4	TGTGCCAGCAGCTCCCCGGGACTAGCGGGAGGGAGCTCCTACAATGAGCAGTTCTTC	CASSSPGLAGGSSYNEQFF
TRBJ1-1	NA	NA	TRBV7-2	TGTGCCAGCAGCTCTGATCAGGGTTCTGTTGAAGCTTTCTTT	CASSSDQGSVEAFF
TRBJ2-5	NA	NA	TRBV28	TGTGCCAGCAGTTTATATTTGCGTCCGGGATCTCCGACGGAGACCCAGTACTTC	CASSLYLRPGSPTETQYF
TRBJ2-2	NA	NA	TRBV2	TGTGCCAGCAGTGAGGGGGGGCGTGGCACCGGGGAGCTGTTTTTT	CASSEGGRGTGELFF
TRBJ1-2	NA	NA	TRBV10-3	TGTGCCATCAGTGAGTCGATGGGCAGGGAGGGTGGCTACACCTTC	CAISESMGREGGYTF
TRBJ1-4	few	NA	TRBV1	TGCACCAGCAGCCGGAGGGCTGCCGGTGAAAAACTGTTTTTT	CTSSRRAAGEKLFF
TRBJ2-1	NA	TRBD2	TRBV5-1	TGCGCCAGCGCCCACCGCCCCTCTAGCGGGAGGGTCAATGAGCAGTTCTTC	CASAHRPSSGRVNEQFF
TRBJ2-7	NA	NA	TRBV4-2	TGTGCCAGCAGCCAAGAACGGGGGACCTACGAGCAGTACTTC	CASSQERGTYEQYF
TRBJ2-3	once	TRBD2	TRBV11-2	TGTGCCAGCAGCGGACTAGCGGCTGGCACAGATACGCAGTATTTT	CASSGLAAGTDTQYF
TRBJ2-2	NA	NA	TRBV30	TGTGCCTGGAGTTCGTATAACACCGGGGAGCTGTTTTTT	CAWSSYNTGELFF
TRBJ2-2	NA	TRBD2	TRBV5-6	TGTGCCAGCAGCCAGGGACTAGCGGGAGTTCCGAACACCGGGGAGCTGTTTTTT	CASSQGLAGVPNTGELFF
TRBJ2-1	few	TRBD1	TRBV28	TGTGCCAGCAGCCCTCCGACAGGGAGCTCCTACAATGAGCAGTTCTTC	CASSPPTGSSYNEQFF
TRBJ2-7	NA	NA	TRBV30	TGTGCCTGGACCGACCCCGGCAAACTAGGACCTTACGAGCAGTACTTC	CAWTDPGKLGPYEQYF
TRBJ2-7	NA	NA	TRBV6-5	TGTGCCAGCAGTTACGGACAGCTCCCCGACGAGCAGTACTTC	CASSYGQLPDEQYF
TRBJ1-1	once	TRBD1	TRBV18	TGTGCCAGCTCACCGGGACAGGGGGCTCGGGACACTGAAGCTTTCTTT	CASSPGQGARDTEAFF
TRBJ2-1	NA	TRBD2	TRBV5-4	TGTGCCAGCAGCTCATGGACTAGCGGTTTCTCCTACAATGAGCAGTTCTTC	CASSSWTSGFSYNEQFF
TRBJ2-1	NA	TRBD2	TRBV5-1	TGCGCCAGCAGCTTGGATATCGGGAGGGCCTCCTACAATGAGCAGTTCTTC	CASSLDIGRASYNEQFF
TRBJ1-2	NA	TRBD1	TRBV5-1	TGCGCCAGCAGCTCCCCGGCGGGGACAGGGAATAACTATGGCTACACCTTC	CASSSPAGTGNNYGYTF